The 4 T cell receptor beta chains listed next were all sequenced from one sample in a study of CD8 T cells in ankylosing spondylitis. A single record per CDR3 protein comes from TCRdb applying MiXCR to the 5' RACE reads. Of about 340,000 distinct CDR3 sequences in the sample, approximately 20% are singletons; the top ten hold around 12%. The sample consisted of blood, either unsorted or a sorted T cell fraction (not recorded which). These receptor sequences come from a male donor with ankylosing spondylitis or in good health (not recorded which).

The sample holds a few counts of this clonotype. The chain is built from TRBV13 and TRBJ1-2, with 8 bases fitting TRBD1. The CDR3 loop spans 14 amino acids. The J segment lost 8 bases and the V segment lost 5 bases, leaving 10 bases of the junction unmatched. Germline CDR1 is PRHDT and CDR2 is FYEKMQ (reference sequence). CDR3 residues: CASSPMTGALGYTF. The CDR3 bases are TGTGCCAGCAGCCCGATGACAGGGGCCCTCGGCTACACCTTC.

There are a few counts of this clonotype. The V and J genes are TRBV25-1 and TRBJ2-1, with D perhaps TRBD1 or TRBD2 (6 bases each). CDR3 length equals 14 residues. V was cut by 10 bases and J by 2 bases, with 15 bases left in between. Germline CDR1 reads MGHDK; CDR2 reads SYGVNS. The CDR3 DNA is TGTGCCACCTCAAGAGGGGGGCCCTACAATGAGCAGTTCTTC. It codes for CATSRGGPYNEQFF.

This clonotype has only a few counts. The chain joins TRBV27 to TRBJ2-7, with D perhaps assigned TRBD1 or TRBD2 (5 bases each). Germline V gene sequence: CDR1 MNHEY, CDR2 SMNVEV (reference sequence). V was trimmed by 3 bases and J by 3 bases, leaving 12 bases between them. The CDR3 is 14 residues long. The CDR3 loop reads CASSFRGTNYEQYF. The CDR3 nucleotides read TGTGCCAGCAGTTTCCGGGGCACCAACTACGAGCAGTACTTC.

The chain joins TRBV20-1 to TRBJ2-7, with D uncertain. Germline values: CDR1 DFQATT, CDR2 SNEGSKA (reference sequence). Trimming removed 6 bases at V and 3 bases at J, with 12 bases between. This CDR3 is built from 12 residues. This CDR3 is CSARPAIYEQYF. CDR3 DNA sequence: TGCAGTGCCCGCCCCGCCATCTACGAGCAGTACTTC.